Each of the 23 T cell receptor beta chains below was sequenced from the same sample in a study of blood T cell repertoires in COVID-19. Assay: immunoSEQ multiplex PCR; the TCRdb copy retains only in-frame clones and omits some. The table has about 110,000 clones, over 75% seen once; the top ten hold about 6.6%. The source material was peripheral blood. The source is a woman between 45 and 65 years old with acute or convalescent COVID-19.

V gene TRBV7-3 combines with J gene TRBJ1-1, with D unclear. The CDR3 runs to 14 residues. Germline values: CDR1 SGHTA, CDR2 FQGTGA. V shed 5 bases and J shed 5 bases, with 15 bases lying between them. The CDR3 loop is CASSVGGRVTEAFF. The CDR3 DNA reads TGTGCCAGCAGCGTCGGAGGGAGAGTAACTGAAGCTTTCTTT.

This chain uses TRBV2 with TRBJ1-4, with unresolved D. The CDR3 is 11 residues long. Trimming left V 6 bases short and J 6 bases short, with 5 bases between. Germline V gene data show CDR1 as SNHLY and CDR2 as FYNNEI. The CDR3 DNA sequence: TGTGCCAGCAGCCGGTATGAAAAACTGTTTTTT. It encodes CASSRYEKLFF. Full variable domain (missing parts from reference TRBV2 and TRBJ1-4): EPEVTQTPSHQVTQMGQEVILRCVPISNHLYFYWYRQILGQKVEFLVSFYNNEISEKSEIFDDQFSVERPDGSNFTLKIRSTKLEDSAMYFCASSRYEKLFFGSGTQLSVL.

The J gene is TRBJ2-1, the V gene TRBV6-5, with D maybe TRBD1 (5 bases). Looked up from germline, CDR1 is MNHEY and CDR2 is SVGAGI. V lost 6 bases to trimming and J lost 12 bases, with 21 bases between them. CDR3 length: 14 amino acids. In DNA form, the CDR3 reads TGTGCCAGCAGCCGACCGACAGAGCCCCTTAGGCAGTTCTTC. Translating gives CASSRPTEPLRQFF.

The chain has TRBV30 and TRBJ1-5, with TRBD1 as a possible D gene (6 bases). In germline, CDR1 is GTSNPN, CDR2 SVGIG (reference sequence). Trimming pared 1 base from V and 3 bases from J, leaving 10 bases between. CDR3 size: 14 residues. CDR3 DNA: TGTGCCTGGAGTGGCGGACAGATCAATCAGCCCCAGCATTTT. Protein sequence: CAWSGGQINQPQHF.

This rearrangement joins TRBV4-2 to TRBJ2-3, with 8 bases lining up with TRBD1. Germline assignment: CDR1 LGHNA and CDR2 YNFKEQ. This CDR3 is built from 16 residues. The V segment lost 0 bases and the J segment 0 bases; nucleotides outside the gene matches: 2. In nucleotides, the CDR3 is TGTGCCAGCAGCCAAGACCACAGGGGGAGCACAGATACGCAGTATTTT. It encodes CASSQDHRGSTDTQYF.

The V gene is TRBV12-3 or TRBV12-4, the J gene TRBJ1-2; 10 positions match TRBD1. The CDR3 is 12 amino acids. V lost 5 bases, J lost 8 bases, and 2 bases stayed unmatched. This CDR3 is CASSGTGAGYTF. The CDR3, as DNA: TGTGCCAGCAGTGGGACAGGGGCGGGCTACACCTTC.

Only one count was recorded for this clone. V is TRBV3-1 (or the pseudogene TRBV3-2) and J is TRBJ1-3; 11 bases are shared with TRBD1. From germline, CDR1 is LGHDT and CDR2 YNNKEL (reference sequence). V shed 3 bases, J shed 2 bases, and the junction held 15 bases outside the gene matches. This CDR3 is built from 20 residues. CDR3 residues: CASSHDRTGGTRLAGNTIYF. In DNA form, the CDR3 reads TGTGCCAGCAGCCATGACCGGACAGGGGGCACCCGACTGGCTGGAAACACCATATATTTT.

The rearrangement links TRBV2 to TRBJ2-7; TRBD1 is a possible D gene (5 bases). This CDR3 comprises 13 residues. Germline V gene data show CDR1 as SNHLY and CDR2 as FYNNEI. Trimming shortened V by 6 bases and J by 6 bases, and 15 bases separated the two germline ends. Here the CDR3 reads CASSVGPQGEQYF. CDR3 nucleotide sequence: TGTGCCAGCAGCGTAGGGCCTCAGGGCGAGCAGTACTTC.

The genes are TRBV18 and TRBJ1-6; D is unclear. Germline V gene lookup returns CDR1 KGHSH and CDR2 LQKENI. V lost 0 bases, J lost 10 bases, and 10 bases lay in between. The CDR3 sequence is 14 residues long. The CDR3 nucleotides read TGTGCCAGCTCACCACCGCGGGAAGGGTCACCCCTCCACTTT. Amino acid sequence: CASSPPREGSPLHF.

This CDR3 reads CASSPPSQYEQYF. The CDR3 DNA reads as TGTGCCAGCAGTCCCCCGTCTCAGTACGAGCAGTACTTC. The chain carries TRBV6-5 and TRBJ2-7; D is unclear. The V end was cut by 5 bases, the J end by 4 bases, with 12 bases between. CDR3 length: 13 amino acids. Germline assignment: CDR1 MNHEY and CDR2 SVGAGI.

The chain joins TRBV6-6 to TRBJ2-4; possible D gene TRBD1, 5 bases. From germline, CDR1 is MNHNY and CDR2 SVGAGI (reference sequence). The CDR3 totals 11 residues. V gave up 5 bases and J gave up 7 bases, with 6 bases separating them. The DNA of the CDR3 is TGTGCCAGCAGTCCAGGGAACATTCAGTACTTC. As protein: CASSPGNIQYF.

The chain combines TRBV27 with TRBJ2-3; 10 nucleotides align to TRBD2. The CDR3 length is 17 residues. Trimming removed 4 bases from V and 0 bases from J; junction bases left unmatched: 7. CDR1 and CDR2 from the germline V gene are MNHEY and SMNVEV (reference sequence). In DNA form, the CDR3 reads TGTGCCAGCAGTTCCCCCAGACTAGCGGGCAGCACAGATACGCAGTATTTT. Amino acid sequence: CASSSPRLAGSTDTQYF.

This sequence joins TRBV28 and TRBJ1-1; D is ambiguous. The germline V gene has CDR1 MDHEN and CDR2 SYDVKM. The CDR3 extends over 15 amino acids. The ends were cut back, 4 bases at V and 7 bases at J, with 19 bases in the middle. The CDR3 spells CASSSPNRGEVEAFF. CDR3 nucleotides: TGTGCCAGCAGTTCACCAAATCGGGGAGAGGTTGAAGCTTTCTTT.

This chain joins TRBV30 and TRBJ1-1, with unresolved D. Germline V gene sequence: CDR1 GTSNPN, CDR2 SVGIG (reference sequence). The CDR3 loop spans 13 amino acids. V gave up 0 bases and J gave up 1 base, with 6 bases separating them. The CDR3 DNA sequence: TGTGCCTGGAGTGTAAGCCAGAACACTGAAGCTTTCTTT. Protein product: CAWSVSQNTEAFF.

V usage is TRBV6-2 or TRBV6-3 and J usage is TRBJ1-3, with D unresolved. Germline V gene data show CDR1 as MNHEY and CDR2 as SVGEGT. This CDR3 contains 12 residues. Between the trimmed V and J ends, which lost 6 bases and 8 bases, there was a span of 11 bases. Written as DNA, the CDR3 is TGTGCCAGCAGCTCGACCGGGTACACCATATATTTT. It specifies CASSSTGYTIYF.

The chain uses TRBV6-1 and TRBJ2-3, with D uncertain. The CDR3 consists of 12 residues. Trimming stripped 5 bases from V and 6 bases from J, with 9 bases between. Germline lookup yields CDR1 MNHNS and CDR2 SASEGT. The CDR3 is CASSPVSDTQYF. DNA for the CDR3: TGTGCCAGCAGTCCCGTGTCGGATACGCAGTATTTT.

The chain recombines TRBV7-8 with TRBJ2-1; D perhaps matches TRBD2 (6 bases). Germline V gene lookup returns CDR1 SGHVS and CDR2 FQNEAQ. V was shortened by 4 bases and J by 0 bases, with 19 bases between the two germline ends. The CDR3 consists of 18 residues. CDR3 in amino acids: CASSSMGGPSFSYNEQFF. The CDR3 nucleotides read TGTGCCAGCAGCTCTATGGGGGGACCAAGCTTCTCCTACAATGAGCAGTTCTTC.

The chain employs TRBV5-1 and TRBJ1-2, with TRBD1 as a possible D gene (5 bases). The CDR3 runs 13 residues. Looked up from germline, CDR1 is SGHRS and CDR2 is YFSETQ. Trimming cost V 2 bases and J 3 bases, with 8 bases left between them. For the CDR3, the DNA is TGCGCCAGCAGCTTTGGGGGGGACTATGGCTACACCTTC. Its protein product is CASSFGGDYGYTF.

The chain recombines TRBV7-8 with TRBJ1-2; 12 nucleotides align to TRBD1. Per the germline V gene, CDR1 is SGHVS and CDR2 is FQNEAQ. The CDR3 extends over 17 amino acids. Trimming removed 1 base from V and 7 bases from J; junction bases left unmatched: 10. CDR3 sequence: CASSLVELGQGARGYTF. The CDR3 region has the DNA TGTGCCAGCAGCTTAGTCGAACTGGGACAGGGGGCGCGTGGCTACACCTTC.

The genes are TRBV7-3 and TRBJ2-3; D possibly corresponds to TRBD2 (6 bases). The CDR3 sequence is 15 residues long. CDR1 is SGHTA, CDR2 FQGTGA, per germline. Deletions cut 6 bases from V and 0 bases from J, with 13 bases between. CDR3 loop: CASSPGGDSTDTQYF. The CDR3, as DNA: TGTGCCAGCAGTCCCGGGGGTGATAGCACAGATACGCAGTATTTT. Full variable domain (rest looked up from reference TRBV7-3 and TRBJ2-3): GAGVSQTPSNKVTEKGKYVELRCDPISGHTALYWYRQSLGQGPEFLIYFQGTGAADDSGLPNDRFFAVRPEGSVSTLKIQRTERGDSAVYLCASSPGGDSTDTQYFGPGTRLTVL.

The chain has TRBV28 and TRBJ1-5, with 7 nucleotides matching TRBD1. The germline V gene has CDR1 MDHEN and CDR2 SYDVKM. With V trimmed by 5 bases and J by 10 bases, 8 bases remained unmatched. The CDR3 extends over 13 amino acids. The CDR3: CASSLPRQGPQHF. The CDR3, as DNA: TGTGCCAGCAGTCTCCCCAGACAGGGACCCCAGCATTTT.

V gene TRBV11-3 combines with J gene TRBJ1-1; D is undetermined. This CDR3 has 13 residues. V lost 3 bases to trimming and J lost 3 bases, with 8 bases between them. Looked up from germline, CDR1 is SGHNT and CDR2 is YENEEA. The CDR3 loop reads CASSFSTYTEAFF. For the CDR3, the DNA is TGTGCCAGCAGCTTTAGTACTTACACTGAAGCTTTCTTT.

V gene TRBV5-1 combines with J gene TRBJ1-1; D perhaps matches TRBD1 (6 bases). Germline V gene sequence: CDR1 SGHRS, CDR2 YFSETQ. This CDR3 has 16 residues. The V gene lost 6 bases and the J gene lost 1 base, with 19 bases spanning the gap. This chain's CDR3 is CASTPTPGDGNTEAFF. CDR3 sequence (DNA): TGCGCCAGCACACCGACGCCAGGGGATGGGAACACTGAAGCTTTCTTT.